This is a list of T cell receptor beta chains from one sample in a study of early T cells in non-severe SARS-CoV-2 infection. TCRdb redid the calling of the 5' RACE reads with MiXCR, one entry per CDR3 protein. This sample has fewer than 85,000 distinct CDR3 sequences, with about 14% found just once. The sample consisted of whole blood, taken at baseline. All receptors derive from an adult who was a healthcare worker with PCR-confirmed SARS-CoV-2 infection or an uninfected control (not recorded which). Both conserved end residues are part of each CDR3. D genes are given only for firm matches. A row's size may be missing; if present it is once, few, many or a size class.

V gene: TRBV2
D gene: -
J gene: TRBJ2-4
clone size: many
CDR3 protein: CASNGIAKNIQYF
CDR3 DNA: TGTGCCAGCAATGGAATAGCCAAAAACATTCAGTACTTC

V gene: TRBV18
D gene: -
J gene: TRBJ1-1
clone size: -
CDR3 protein: CASSPQGPTEAFF
CDR3 DNA: TGTGCCAGCTCACCCCAGGGCCCCACTGAAGCTTTCTTT

V gene: TRBV28
D gene: -
J gene: TRBJ2-2
clone size: many
CDR3 protein: CASSFPAARPSGELFF
CDR3 DNA: TGTGCCAGCAGTTTCCCCGCGGCCCGACCCTCCGGGGAGCTGTTTTTT

V gene: TRBV7-7
D gene: -
J gene: TRBJ2-2
clone size: few
CDR3 protein: CASSLLLGSDTGELFF
CDR3 DNA: TGTGCCAGCAGCTTATTATTAGGGTCGGACACCGGGGAGCTGTTTTTT

V gene: TRBV14
D gene: -
J gene: TRBJ2-7
clone size: few
CDR3 protein: CASSQAAPWGLAETYEQYF
CDR3 DNA: TGTGCCAGCAGCCAAGCGGCCCCCTGGGGGCTAGCGGAGACCTACGAGCAGTACTTC

V gene: TRBV7-3
D gene: -
J gene: TRBJ2-5
clone size: -
CDR3 protein: CASSLDQTTTQYF
CDR3 DNA: TGTGCCAGCAGCTTAGATCAGACTACGACCCAGTACTTC

V gene: TRBV5-5
D gene: TRBD1
J gene: TRBJ2-3
clone size: -
CDR3 protein: CASSGQGLIPDTQYF
CDR3 DNA: TGTGCCAGCAGCGGACAGGGATTGATCCCAGATACGCAGTATTTT

V gene: TRBV29-1
D gene: -
J gene: TRBJ2-7
clone size: few
CDR3 protein: CSVGTLPYEQYF
CDR3 DNA: TGCAGCGTCGGGACTCTACCCTACGAGCAGTACTTC

V gene: TRBV11-2
D gene: -
J gene: TRBJ2-1
clone size: few
CDR3 protein: CASSLTDYTQQFF
CDR3 DNA: TGTGCCAGCAGCCTGACTGACTACACTCAGCAGTTCTTC

V gene: TRBV9
D gene: -
J gene: TRBJ1-1
clone size: few
CDR3 protein: CASSVSRNTEAFF
CDR3 DNA: TGTGCCAGCAGCGTAAGTCGAAACACTGAAGCTTTCTTT

V gene: TRBV3-1
D gene: -
J gene: TRBJ1-5
clone size: few
CDR3 protein: CASRYSGTPNQPQHF
CDR3 DNA: TGTGCCAGCAGGTATTCCGGGACACCGAATCAGCCCCAGCATTTT

V gene: TRBV28
D gene: -
J gene: TRBJ2-4
clone size: -
CDR3 protein: CASSPDRRAAENIQYF
CDR3 DNA: TGTGCCAGCAGTCCGGACAGGAGGGCCGCGGAAAACATTCAGTACTTC

V gene: TRBV7-9
D gene: -
J gene: TRBJ1-4
clone size: few
CDR3 protein: CATDAGFEKLFF
CDR3 DNA: TGTGCCACCGACGCGGGTTTTGAAAAACTGTTTTTT

V gene: TRBV24-1
D gene: -
J gene: TRBJ2-1
clone size: many
CDR3 protein: CATSDLKAGTYNEQFF
CDR3 DNA: TGTGCCACCAGTGATTTGAAGGCGGGGACCTACAATGAGCAGTTCTTC

V gene: TRBV20-1
D gene: -
J gene: TRBJ1-1
clone size: many
CDR3 protein: CSGKRDGNTEAFF
CDR3 DNA: TGCAGTGGGAAAAGGGACGGGAACACTGAAGCTTTCTTT

V gene: TRBV6-2/TRBV6-3
D gene: -
J gene: TRBJ2-3
clone size: few
CDR3 protein: CASSKGPLDTQYF
CDR3 DNA: TGTGCCAGCAGTAAAGGACCTTTGGATACGCAGTATTTT

V gene: TRBV20-1
D gene: -
J gene: TRBJ1-2
clone size: -
CDR3 protein: CSASSRSLGYGYTF
CDR3 DNA: TGCAGTGCTTCCTCCCGGAGCCTTGGCTATGGCTACACCTTC

V gene: TRBV5-1
D gene: TRBD1
J gene: TRBJ2-7
clone size: -
CDR3 protein: CASSLAPTGTAYEQYF
CDR3 DNA: TGCGCCAGCAGCTTGGCCCCCACCGGGACAGCCTACGAGCAGTACTTC

V gene: TRBV29-1
D gene: TRBD1
J gene: TRBJ2-1
clone size: -
CDR3 protein: CSVGQGPSSYNEQFF
CDR3 DNA: TGCAGCGTAGGACAGGGCCCTAGCTCCTACAATGAGCAGTTCTTC

V gene: TRBV14
D gene: TRBD2
J gene: TRBJ2-1
clone size: -
CDR3 protein: CLSGRYVDEQFF
CDR3 DNA: TGCCTAAGCGGGAGGTACGTCGATGAGCAGTTCTTC

V gene: TRBV6-5
D gene: -
J gene: TRBJ2-3
clone size: -
CDR3 protein: CASSPPNTDTQYF
CDR3 DNA: TGTGCCAGCAGCCCCCCGAACACAGATACGCAGTATTTT

V gene: TRBV3-1
D gene: TRBD2
J gene: TRBJ2-7
clone size: -
CDR3 protein: CASSQGTGGSYEQYF
CDR3 DNA: TGTGCCAGCAGCCAAGGGACTGGCGGGAGTTATGAGCAGTACTTC

V gene: TRBV2
D gene: TRBD1
J gene: TRBJ2-1
clone size: -
CDR3 protein: CASTLFGQGHNEQFF
CDR3 DNA: TGTGCCAGCACCCTCTTTGGACAGGGCCACAATGAGCAGTTCTTC

V gene: TRBV30
D gene: TRBD1
J gene: TRBJ1-1
clone size: -
CDR3 protein: CAWSSGQGARAEAFF
CDR3 DNA: TGTGCCTGGAGCAGCGGACAGGGGGCAAGGGCTGAAGCTTTCTTT

V gene: TRBV28
D gene: TRBD1
J gene: TRBJ2-2
clone size: few
CDR3 protein: CASTRGTGETGELFF
CDR3 DNA: TGTGCCAGCACCCGAGGGACAGGGGAAACCGGGGAGCTGTTTTTT

V gene: TRBV7-6
D gene: -
J gene: TRBJ2-3
clone size: -
CDR3 protein: CASSLGYGGADTQYF
CDR3 DNA: TGTGCCAGCAGCTTAGGATACGGGGGCGCAGATACGCAGTATTTT

V gene: TRBV12-3/TRBV12-4
D gene: -
J gene: TRBJ2-5
clone size: -
CDR3 protein: CASSGGSLQETQYF
CDR3 DNA: TGTGCCAGCAGTGGGGGAAGTTTGCAAGAGACCCAGTACTTC

V gene: TRBV20-1
D gene: -
J gene: TRBJ2-7
clone size: -
CDR3 protein: CSAGGGGRYEQYF
CDR3 DNA: TGCAGTGCTGGTGGAGGGGGGCGTTACGAGCAGTACTTC

V gene: TRBV7-2
D gene: -
J gene: TRBJ2-3
clone size: -
CDR3 protein: CASSLVGGENTQYF
CDR3 DNA: TGTGCCAGCAGCTTAGTCGGCGGGGAGAATACGCAGTATTTT